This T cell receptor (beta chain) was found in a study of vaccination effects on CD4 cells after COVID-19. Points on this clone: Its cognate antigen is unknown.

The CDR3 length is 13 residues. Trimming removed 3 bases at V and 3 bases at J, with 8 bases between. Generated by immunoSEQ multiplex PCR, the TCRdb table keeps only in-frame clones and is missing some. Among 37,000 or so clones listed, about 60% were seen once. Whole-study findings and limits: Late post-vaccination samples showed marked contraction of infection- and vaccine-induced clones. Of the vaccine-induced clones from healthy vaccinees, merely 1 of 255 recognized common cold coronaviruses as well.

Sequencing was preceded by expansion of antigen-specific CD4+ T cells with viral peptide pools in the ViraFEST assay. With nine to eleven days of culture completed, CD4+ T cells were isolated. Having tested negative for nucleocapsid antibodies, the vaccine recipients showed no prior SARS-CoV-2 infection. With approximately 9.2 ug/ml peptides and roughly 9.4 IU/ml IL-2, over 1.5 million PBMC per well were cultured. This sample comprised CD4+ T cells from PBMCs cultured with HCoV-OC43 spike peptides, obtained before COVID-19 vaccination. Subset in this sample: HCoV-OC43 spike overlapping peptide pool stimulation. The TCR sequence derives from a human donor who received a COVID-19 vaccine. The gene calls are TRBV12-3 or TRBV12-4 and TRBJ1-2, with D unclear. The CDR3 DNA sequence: TGTGCCAGCAGTTTCGACGGATACTATGGCTACACCTTC. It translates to CASSFDGYYGYTF.